This T cell receptor beta chain was profiled in a study of blood T cell repertoires in COVID-19. Study information: Material from acute and convalescent COVID-19 was sourced from the United States, Italy and Spain.

The CDR3 has 15 residues. The V gene end was trimmed by 4 bases and the J gene end by 6 bases; junction bases not matched to a gene: 11. Germline V gene data show CDR1 as SGHTA and CDR2 as FQGTGA. Assay: immunoSEQ multiplex PCR; the TCRdb copy retains only in-frame clones and omits some. Of just over 90,000 clones in the sample, roughly 79% were seen once. This TCR was sampled from a human donor in a cohort sampled during active COVID-19. The chain links TRBV7-3 to TRBJ1-2, with TRBD1 matching 7 bases. The sequenced sample consisted of peripheral blood. CDR3 sequence (DNA): TGTGCCAGCAGCTCGTACGAGAGGACAGGAGATGGCTACACCTTC. It encodes CASSSYERTGDGYTF.